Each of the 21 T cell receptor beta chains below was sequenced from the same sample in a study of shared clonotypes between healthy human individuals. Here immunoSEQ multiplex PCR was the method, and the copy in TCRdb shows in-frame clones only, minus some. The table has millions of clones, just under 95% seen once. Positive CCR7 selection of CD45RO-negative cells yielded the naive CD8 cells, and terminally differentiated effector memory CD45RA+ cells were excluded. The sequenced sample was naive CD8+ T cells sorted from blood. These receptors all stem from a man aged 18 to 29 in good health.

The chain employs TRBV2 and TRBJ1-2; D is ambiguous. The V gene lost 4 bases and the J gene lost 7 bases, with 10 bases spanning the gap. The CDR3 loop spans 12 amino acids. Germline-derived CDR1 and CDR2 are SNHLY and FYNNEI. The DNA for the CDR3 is TGTGCCAGCAGTGGAGGGAAGGGTGGCTACACCTTC. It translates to CASSGGKGGYTF.

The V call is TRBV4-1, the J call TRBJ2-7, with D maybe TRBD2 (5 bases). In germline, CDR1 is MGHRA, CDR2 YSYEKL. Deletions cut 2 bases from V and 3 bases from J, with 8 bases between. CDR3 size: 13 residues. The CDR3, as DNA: TGCGCCAGCAGCCAACAACTAGACTACGAGCAGTACTTC. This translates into CASSQQLDYEQYF.

The chain's CDR3 is CASSLVGGVYEQYF. Here the CDR3 DNA reads TGTGCCAGCAGCTTAGTTGGAGGAGTCTACGAGCAGTACTTC. The chain joins TRBV7-2 to TRBJ2-7; D is perhaps TRBD2 (5 bases). The CDR3 is 14 residues long. The V and J ends lost 1 base and 3 bases respectively, with 10 bases between them. Germline V lookup: CDR1 SGHTA, CDR2 FQGNSA.

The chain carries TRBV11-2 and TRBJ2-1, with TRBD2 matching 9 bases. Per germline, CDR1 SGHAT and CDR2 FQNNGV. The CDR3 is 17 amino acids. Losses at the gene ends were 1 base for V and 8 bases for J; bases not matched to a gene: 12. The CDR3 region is CASSLVPGAGGPYEQFF. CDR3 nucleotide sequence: TGTGCCAGCAGCTTAGTCCCTGGGGCGGGAGGGCCCTATGAGCAGTTCTTC. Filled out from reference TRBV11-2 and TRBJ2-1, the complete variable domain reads EAGVAQSPRYKIIEKRQSVAFWCNPISGHATLYWYQQILGQGPKLLIQFQNNGVVDDSQLPKDRFSAERLKGVDSTLKIQPAKLEDSAVYLCASSLVPGAGGPYEQFFGPGTRLTVL.

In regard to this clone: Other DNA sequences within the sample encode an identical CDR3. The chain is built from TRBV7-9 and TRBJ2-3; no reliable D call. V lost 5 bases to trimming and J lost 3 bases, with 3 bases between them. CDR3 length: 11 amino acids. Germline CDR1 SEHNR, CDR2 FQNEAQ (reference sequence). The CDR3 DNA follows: TGTGCCAGCAGCATTACAGATACGCAGTATTTT. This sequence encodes CASSITDTQYF.

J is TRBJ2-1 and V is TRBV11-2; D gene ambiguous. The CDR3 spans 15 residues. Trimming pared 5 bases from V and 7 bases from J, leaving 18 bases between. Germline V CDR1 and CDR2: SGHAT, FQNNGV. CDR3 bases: TGTGCCAGCAGCCTCCCGGGCCCATCGCCGAATGAGCAGTTCTTC. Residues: CASSLPGPSPNEQFF.

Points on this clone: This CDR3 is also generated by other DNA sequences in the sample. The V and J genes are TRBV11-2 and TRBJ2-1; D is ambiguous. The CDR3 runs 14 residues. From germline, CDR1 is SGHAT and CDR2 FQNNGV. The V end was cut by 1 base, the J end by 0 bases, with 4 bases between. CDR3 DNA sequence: TGTGCCAGCAGCTTAGGGGGCTCCTACAATGAGCAGTTCTTC. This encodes CASSLGGSYNEQFF.

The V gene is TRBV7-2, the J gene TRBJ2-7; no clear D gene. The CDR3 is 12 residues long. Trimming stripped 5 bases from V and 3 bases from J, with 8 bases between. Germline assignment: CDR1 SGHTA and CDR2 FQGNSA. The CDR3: CASSDRYYEQYF. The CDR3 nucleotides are TGTGCCAGCAGCGATAGATACTACGAGCAGTACTTC.

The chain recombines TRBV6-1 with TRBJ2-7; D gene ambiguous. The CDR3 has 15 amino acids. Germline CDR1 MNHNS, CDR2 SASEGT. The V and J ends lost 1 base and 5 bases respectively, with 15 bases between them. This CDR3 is CASSEEVTTNHEQYF. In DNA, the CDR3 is TGTGCCAGCAGTGAAGAAGTGACAACTAACCACGAGCAGTACTTC.

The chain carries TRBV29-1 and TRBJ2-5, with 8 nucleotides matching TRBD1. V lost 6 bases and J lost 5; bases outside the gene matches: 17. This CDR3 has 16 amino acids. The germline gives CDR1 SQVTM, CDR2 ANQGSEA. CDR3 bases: TGCAGCGTCCAAGGGGGCCTGACAGGGGAGTCGGAGACCCAGTACTTC. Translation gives CSVQGGLTGESETQYF.

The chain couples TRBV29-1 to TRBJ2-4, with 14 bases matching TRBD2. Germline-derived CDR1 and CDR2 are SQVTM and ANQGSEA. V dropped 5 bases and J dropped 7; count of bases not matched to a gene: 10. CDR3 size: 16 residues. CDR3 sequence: CSVLSGTSGSSNIQYF. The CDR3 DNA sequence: TGCAGCGTTCTTTCCGGGACTAGCGGGAGTTCGAACATTCAGTACTTC.

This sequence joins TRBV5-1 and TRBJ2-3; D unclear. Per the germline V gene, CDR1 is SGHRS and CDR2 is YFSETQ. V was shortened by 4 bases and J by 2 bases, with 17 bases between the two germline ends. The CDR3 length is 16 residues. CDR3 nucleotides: TGCGCCAGCAGCGCAGGTGGTTTCCCGGACACAGATACGCAGTATTTT. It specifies CASSAGGFPDTDTQYF.

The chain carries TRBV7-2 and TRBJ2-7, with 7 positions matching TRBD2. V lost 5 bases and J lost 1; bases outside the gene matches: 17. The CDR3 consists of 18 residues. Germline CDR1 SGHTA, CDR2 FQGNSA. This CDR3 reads CASSPQIDWEGSSYEQYF. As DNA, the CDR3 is TGTGCCAGCAGCCCCCAAATAGATTGGGAGGGATCTTCCTACGAGCAGTACTTC.

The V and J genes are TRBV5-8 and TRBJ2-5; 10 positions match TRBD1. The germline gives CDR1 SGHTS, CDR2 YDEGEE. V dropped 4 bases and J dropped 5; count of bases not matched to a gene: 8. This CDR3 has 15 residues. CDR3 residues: CASSRTGGVVETQYF. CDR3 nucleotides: TGTGCCAGCAGCCGGACAGGGGGAGTAGTTGAGACCCAGTACTTC.

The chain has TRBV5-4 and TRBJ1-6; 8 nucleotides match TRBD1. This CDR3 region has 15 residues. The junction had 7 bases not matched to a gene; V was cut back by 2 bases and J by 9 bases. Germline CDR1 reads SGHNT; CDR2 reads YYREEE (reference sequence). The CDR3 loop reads CASSFTTGGISPLHF. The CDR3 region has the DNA TGTGCCAGCAGCTTTACAACAGGGGGTATTTCACCCCTCCACTTT.

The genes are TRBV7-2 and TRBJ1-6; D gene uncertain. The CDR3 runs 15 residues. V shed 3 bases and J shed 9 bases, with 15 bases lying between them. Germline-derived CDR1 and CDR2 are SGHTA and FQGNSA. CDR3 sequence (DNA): TGTGCCAGCAGCTTGTACGGCTATGGGTCTTCACCCCTCCACTTT. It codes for CASSLYGYGSSPLHF.

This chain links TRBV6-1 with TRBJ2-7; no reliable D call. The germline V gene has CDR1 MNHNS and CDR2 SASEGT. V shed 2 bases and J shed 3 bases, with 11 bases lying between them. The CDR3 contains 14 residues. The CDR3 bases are TGTGCCAGCAGTGAATGGCTGATACACTACGAGCAGTACTTC. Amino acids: CASSEWLIHYEQYF.

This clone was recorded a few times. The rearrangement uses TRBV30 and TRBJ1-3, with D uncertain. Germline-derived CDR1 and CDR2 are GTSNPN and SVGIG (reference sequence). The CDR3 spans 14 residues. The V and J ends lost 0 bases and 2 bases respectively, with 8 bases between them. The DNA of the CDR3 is TGTGCCTGGAGTGTACGGGAGGCTGGAAACACCATATATTTT. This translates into CAWSVREAGNTIYF.

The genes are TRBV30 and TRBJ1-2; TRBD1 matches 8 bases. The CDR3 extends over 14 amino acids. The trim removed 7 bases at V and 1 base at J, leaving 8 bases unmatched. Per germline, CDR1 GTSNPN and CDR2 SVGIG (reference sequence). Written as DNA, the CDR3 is TGTGCCTCACACCAGGGGGCGGTTAACTATGGCTACACCTTC. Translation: CASHQGAVNYGYTF.

The CDR3 nucleotides are TGTGCCAGCAGCCTTGACCGGAACTGGAGGTTAGAGCAGTACTTC. The encoded protein is CASSLDRNWRLEQYF. The gene calls are TRBV7-8 and TRBJ2-7; D possibly corresponds to TRBD2 (5 bases). Germline loops: CDR1 SGHVS, CDR2 FQNEAQ. The CDR3 extends over 15 amino acids. The V end was cut by 5 bases, the J end by 7 bases, with 21 bases between.

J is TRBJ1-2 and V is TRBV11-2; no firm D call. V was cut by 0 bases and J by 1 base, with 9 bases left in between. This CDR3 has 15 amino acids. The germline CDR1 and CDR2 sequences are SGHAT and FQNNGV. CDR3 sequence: CASSLEASYNYGYTF. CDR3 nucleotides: TGTGCCAGCAGCTTAGAAGCCAGCTATAACTATGGCTACACCTTC.